The text below deals with one TCR beta chain. Trimming took off 7 bases at V and 4 bases at J, with 16 bases between the two ends. This CDR3 region has 13 residues. Germline values: CDR1 SQVTM, CDR2 ANQGSEA. The entry originates in a study of blood T cell repertoires in COVID-19. Profiled with immunoSEQ multiplex PCR; TCRdb holds only in-frame clones, not every one. The sample yields approximately 300,000 clones, approximately 91% seen once. The V gene is TRBV29-1, the J gene TRBJ1-1; maybe TRBD1 (6 bases). This clonotype was obtained from a woman aged 30 to 39 with COVID-19, enrolled during active disease. The sample consisted of peripheral blood. The CDR3 DNA follows: TGCAGCGGGTGGGGGCCCAGGGGCACTGAAGCTTTCTTT. The encoded protein is CSGWGPRGTEAFF.